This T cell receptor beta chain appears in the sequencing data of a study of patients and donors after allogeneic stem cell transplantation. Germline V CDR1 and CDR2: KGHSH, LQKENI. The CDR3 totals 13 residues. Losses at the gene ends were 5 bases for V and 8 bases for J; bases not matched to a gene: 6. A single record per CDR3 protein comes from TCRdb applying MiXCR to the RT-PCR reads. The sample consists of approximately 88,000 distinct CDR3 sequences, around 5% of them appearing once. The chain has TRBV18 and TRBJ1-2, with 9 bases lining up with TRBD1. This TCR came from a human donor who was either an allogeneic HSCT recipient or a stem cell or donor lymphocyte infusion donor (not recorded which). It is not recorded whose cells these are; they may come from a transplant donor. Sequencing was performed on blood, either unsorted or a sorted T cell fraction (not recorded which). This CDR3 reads CASSTGTGSGYTF. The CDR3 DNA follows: TGTGCCAGCTCAACCGGGACAGGGAGCGGCTACACCTTC.